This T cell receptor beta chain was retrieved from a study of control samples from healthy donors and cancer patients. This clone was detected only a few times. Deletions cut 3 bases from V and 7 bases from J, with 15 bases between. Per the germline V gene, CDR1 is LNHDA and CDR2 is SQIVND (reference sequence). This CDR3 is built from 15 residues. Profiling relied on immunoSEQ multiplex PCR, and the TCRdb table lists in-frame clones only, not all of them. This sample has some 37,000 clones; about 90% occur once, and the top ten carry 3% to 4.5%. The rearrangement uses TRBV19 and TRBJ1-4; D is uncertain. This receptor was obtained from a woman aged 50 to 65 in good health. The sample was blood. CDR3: CASSIGPSSAEKLFF. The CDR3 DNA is TGTGCCAGTAGTATCGGCCCCTCTAGTGCTGAAAAACTGTTTTTT.